This is a list of T cell receptor beta chains from one sample in a study of T cell responses to AZD1222 COVID-19 vaccine. Only in-frame clones appear in the TCRdb table, and some are missing; sequencing was by immunoSEQ multiplex PCR. This sample has 100,000 to 150,000 clones, with 80% to 95% found just once. The material sequenced was peripheral blood, taken 28 days after the second dose of the MenACWY control vaccine. Receptors originate from an adult who received the MenACWY meningococcal vaccine as a control. Both conserved end residues are part of each CDR3. The order of the fields is J gene, V gene, CDR3 protein.

j_gene: TRBJ1-2
v_gene: TRBV19
CDR3aa: CAISGGSAYGYTF

j_gene: TRBJ2-1
v_gene: TRBV19
CDR3aa: CASSIVGGRPSNEQFF

j_gene: TRBJ2-2
v_gene: TRBV19
CDR3aa: CASNGGQIDTGELFF

j_gene: TRBJ2-5
v_gene: TRBV6-5
CDR3aa: CASSLTGQGQETQYF

j_gene: TRBJ2-5
v_gene: TRBV5-8
CDR3aa: CASSLGRGSADTETQYF

j_gene: TRBJ1-5
v_gene: TRBV19
CDR3aa: CASSSPNAGGGQPQHF

j_gene: TRBJ1-2
v_gene: TRBV27
CDR3aa: CASSSWGDPGGYTF

j_gene: TRBJ1-2
v_gene: TRBV27
CDR3aa: CASSTGQANYGYTF

j_gene: TRBJ2-6
v_gene: TRBV7-8
CDR3aa: CASSLEGEVAGGNGANVLTF

j_gene: TRBJ1-1
v_gene: TRBV7-2
CDR3aa: CASSLVSGENTEAFF

j_gene: TRBJ2-2
v_gene: TRBV18
CDR3aa: CASSPATIHANTGELFF

j_gene: TRBJ2-5
v_gene: TRBV24-1
CDR3aa: CATSDFAAGGNQETQYF

j_gene: TRBJ2-7
v_gene: TRBV6-6
CDR3aa: CASSYRQGAYEQYF

j_gene: TRBJ1-2
v_gene: TRBV4-1
CDR3aa: CASSGFRGGYGYTF

j_gene: TRBJ2-3
v_gene: TRBV7-3
CDR3aa: CASSLSLAGDTQYF

j_gene: TRBJ2-1
v_gene: TRBV14
CDR3aa: CASSQDSYYNEQFF

j_gene: TRBJ2-7
v_gene: TRBV28
CDR3aa: CASSSNYEQYF

j_gene: TRBJ2-6
v_gene: TRBV9
CDR3aa: CASSVDSTRAGANVLTF

j_gene: TRBJ1-5
v_gene: TRBV29-1
CDR3aa: CSVVSGGDQPQHF

j_gene: TRBJ2-5
v_gene: TRBV10-2
CDR3aa: CASSERQTGMRETQYF

j_gene: TRBJ1-5
v_gene: TRBV5-8
CDR3aa: CASSVGQTQASNQPQHF

j_gene: TRBJ1-4
v_gene: TRBV7-9
CDR3aa: CASSPWSKSTNEKLFF

j_gene: TRBJ2-1
v_gene: TRBV27
CDR3aa: CASSFLAGKFHEQFF

j_gene: TRBJ1-6
v_gene: TRBV5-8
CDR3aa: CASSLARMTIDNSPLHF

j_gene: TRBJ2-2
v_gene: TRBV6-2/TRBV6-3
CDR3aa: CASSSRKTGGGGELFF

j_gene: TRBJ2-7
v_gene: TRBV28
CDR3aa: CASSRRRDEQYF

j_gene: TRBJ2-1
v_gene: TRBV3-1/TRBV3-2
CDR3aa: CASSPFRTSGRVYNEQFF

j_gene: TRBJ1-3
v_gene: TRBV29-1
CDR3aa: CSVEGLGNTIYF